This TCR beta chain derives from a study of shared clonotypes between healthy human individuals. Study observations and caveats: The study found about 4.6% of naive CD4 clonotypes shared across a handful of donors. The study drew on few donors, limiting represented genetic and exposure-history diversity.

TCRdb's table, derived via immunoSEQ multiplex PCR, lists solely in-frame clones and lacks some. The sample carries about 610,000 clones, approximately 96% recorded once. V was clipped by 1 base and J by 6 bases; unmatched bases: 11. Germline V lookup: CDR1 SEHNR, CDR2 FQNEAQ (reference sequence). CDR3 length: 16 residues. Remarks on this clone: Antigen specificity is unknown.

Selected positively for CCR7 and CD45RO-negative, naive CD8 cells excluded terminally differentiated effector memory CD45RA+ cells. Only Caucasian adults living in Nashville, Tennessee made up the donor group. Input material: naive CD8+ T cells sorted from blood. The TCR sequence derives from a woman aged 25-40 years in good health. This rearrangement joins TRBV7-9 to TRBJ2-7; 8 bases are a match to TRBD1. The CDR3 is CASSLGAGTGRREQYF. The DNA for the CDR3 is TGTGCCAGCAGCTTAGGGGCCGGGACAGGACGGCGCGAGCAGTACTTC.